One sample yielded the 8 T cell receptor beta chains listed below, sequenced in a study of blood T cell repertoires in COVID-19. Assay: immunoSEQ multiplex PCR; the TCRdb copy retains only in-frame clones and omits some. The table shows over 120,000 clones, with approximately 89% occurring only once. Sequencing was performed on peripheral blood. These receptors came from a woman aged 50 to 60 with acute or convalescent COVID-19.

V gene TRBV27 combines with J gene TRBJ2-5, with 8 bases lining up with TRBD1. Germline V gene sequence: CDR1 MNHEY, CDR2 SMNVEV (reference sequence). Trimming at V came to 3 bases and at J to 0 bases, leaving 3 bases not matched to a gene. CDR3 size: 15 residues. The DNA for the CDR3 is TGTGCCAGCAGTTTCAACAGGGGGTACCAAGAGACCCAGTACTTC. This gives the protein CASSFNRGYQETQYF.

This CDR3 is CARALIEEKLFF. The CDR3 DNA sequence: TGTGCCAGAGCCTTAATAGAGGAAAAACTGTTTTTT. The rearrangement joins TRBV12-3 or TRBV12-4 to TRBJ1-4; D is undetermined. The CDR3 has 12 residues. The germline V and J ends were trimmed by 9 bases and 8 bases, with 13 bases remaining between them.

The chain uses TRBV4-1 and TRBJ2-1; 9 bases line up with TRBD1. Trimming cost V 1 base and J 8 bases; bases outside gene matches: 6. CDR1 MGHRA and CDR2 YSYEKL come from the germline V gene. This CDR3 is 15 amino acids long. Written as DNA, the CDR3 is TGCGCCAGCAGCCAAGCCGGGACAGGGAGTTATGAGCAGTTCTTC. Protein: CASSQAGTGSYEQFF.

In this sample, this clone turned up once. The chain employs TRBV24-1 and TRBJ2-1; D gene unclear. This CDR3 has 14 amino acids. Germline loops: CDR1 KGHDR, CDR2 SFDVKD. Trimming removed 4 bases from V and 9 bases from J, with 15 bases in between. For the CDR3, the DNA is TGTGCCACCAGTGACCCTCTCCTCCGAGGTGAGCAGTTCTTC. It codes for CATSDPLLRGEQFF.

The chain uses TRBV29-1 and TRBJ2-1; 8 bases align to TRBD2. CDR1 SQVTM and CDR2 ANQGSEA come from the germline V gene. There are 12 residues in the CDR3. The ends lost 6 bases at V and 3 bases at J; junction bases unmatched: 1. The CDR3 protein is CSVRGDYNEQFF. The CDR3 DNA sequence: TGCAGCGTGCGGGGGGACTACAATGAGCAGTTCTTC.

This clone appeared a single time. The gene calls are TRBV25-1 and TRBJ2-5, with TRBD1 identical over 7 bases. The CDR3 extends over 16 amino acids. J lost 5 bases, V lost 2 bases, and 11 bases had no gene match. Germline V gives CDR1 MGHDK, CDR2 SYGVNS. CDR3 protein: CASSEGTAERSETQYF. DNA for the CDR3: TGTGCCAGCAGTGAAGGGACAGCGGAGAGGTCCGAGACCCAGTACTTC.

V usage is TRBV6-5 and J usage is TRBJ2-7; D possibly corresponds to TRBD1 (5 bases). CDR3 length: 15 amino acids. V gave up 7 bases and J gave up 4 bases, with 20 bases separating them. Germline loops: CDR1 MNHEY, CDR2 SVGAGI. DNA of the CDR3: TGTGCCAGCACCAGAGACTCCCAAGGGGATTACGAGCAGTACTTC. This translates into CASTRDSQGDYEQYF.

The chain couples TRBV3-1 (or the pseudogene TRBV3-2) to TRBJ2-1, with D perhaps TRBD1 (6 bases). V was pared by 1 base and J by 9 bases, with 13 bases between. CDR1 LGHDT and CDR2 YNNKEL come from the germline V gene (reference sequence). The CDR3 loop spans 14 amino acids. CDR3 amino acids: CASSQGTEVPEQFF. CDR3 bases: TGTGCCAGCAGCCAAGGGACAGAAGTACCTGAGCAGTTCTTC.